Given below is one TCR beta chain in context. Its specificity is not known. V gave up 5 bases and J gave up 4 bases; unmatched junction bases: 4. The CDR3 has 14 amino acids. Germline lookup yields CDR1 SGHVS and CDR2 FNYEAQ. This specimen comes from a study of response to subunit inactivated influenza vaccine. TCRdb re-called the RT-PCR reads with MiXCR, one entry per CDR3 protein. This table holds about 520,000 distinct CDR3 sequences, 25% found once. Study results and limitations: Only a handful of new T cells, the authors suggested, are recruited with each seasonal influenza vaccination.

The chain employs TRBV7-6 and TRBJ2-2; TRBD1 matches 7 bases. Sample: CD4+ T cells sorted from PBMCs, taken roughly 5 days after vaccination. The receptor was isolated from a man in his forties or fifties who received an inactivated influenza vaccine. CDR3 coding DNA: TGTGCCAGCAGCCCGACAGGGACCACCGGGGAGCTGTTTTTT. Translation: CASSPTGTTGELFF. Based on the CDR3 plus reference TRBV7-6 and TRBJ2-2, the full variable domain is GAGVSQSPRYKVTKRGQDVALRCDPISGHVSLYWYRQALGQGPEFLTYFNYEAQQDKSGLPNDRFSAERPEGSISTLTIQRTEQRDSAMYRCASSPTGTTGELFFGEGSRLTVL.